The 16 T cell receptor beta chains below come from one sample, sequenced in a study of cytomegalovirus exposure and HLA in healthy donors. Assay: immunoSEQ multiplex PCR; the TCRdb copy retains only in-frame clones and omits some. The sample shows roughly 48,000 clones, 88% of them seen only once. The source material was PBMCs. Source of these receptors: a woman in her 30s in good health and CMV-seronegative.

This clone has only one observation. The chain uses TRBV15 and TRBJ1-5; 8 positions agree with TRBD1. This CDR3 is 15 amino acids long. Germline values: CDR1 LNHNV, CDR2 YYDKDF (reference sequence). Trimming at V came to 0 bases and at J to 5 bases, leaving 3 bases not matched to a gene. CDR3 sequence: CATSREDRGDQPQHF. The CDR3 DNA is TGTGCCACCAGCAGAGAAGACAGGGGCGATCAGCCCCAGCATTTT.

This clone was counted a single time. CDR3 sequence (DNA): TGCGCCAGCAGTCAACTAGCGGGAGTTGCAGGGGCCAACGTCCTGACTTTC. The encoded protein is CASSQLAGVAGANVLTF. The chain joins TRBV5-1 to TRBJ2-6; 11 nucleotides align to TRBD2. V was pared by 5 bases and J by 4 bases, with 8 bases of the junction left unmatched. The CDR3 is 17 residues long. CDR1 and CDR2 from the germline V gene are SGHRS and YFSETQ. The variable domain in full, completed from reference TRBV5-1 and TRBJ2-6, reads KAGVTQTPRYLIKTRGQQVTLSCSPISGHRSVSWYQQTPGQGLQFLFEYFSETQRNKGNFPGRFSGRQFSNSRSEMNVSTLELGDSALYLCASSQLAGVAGANVLTFGAGSRLTVL.

This chain links TRBV20-1 with TRBJ2-4; D is possibly TRBD1 (5 bases). The CDR3 length is 11 residues. The germline V gene encodes CDR1 DFQATT and CDR2 SNEGSKA (reference sequence). V dropped 5 bases and J dropped 6 bases, with 8 bases sitting between them. CDR3 nucleotides: TGCAGTGCTGGCACAGGAAACATTCAGTACTTC. This translates into CSAGTGNIQYF.

The chain is built from TRBV25-1 and TRBJ2-6, with D tentatively TRBD2 (6 bases). Germline assignment: CDR1 MGHDK and CDR2 SYGVNS. Trimming took 7 bases from V and 1 from J, leaving 20 bases between them. The CDR3 extends over 18 amino acids. The CDR3: CASTPPEGRASGANVLTF. The CDR3 nucleotides read TGTGCCAGCACCCCCCCGGAGGGAAGGGCTTCTGGGGCCAACGTCCTGACTTTC.

The rearrangement joins TRBV6-1 to TRBJ2-1, with 10 bases fitting TRBD2. V trimming: 6 bases; J trimming: 6 bases; junction bases outside the gene matches: 5. The germline V gene has CDR1 MNHNS and CDR2 SASEGT. The length of the CDR3 is 14 residues. The CDR3 DNA follows: TGTGCCAGCAGGTTAGCGGGAGGCTCCAATGAGCAGTTCTTC. Amino acid sequence: CASRLAGGSNEQFF.

This clone showed up just once. V gene TRBV27 combines with J gene TRBJ2-3; 7 bases match TRBD1. Germline V gives CDR1 MNHEY, CDR2 SMNVEV (reference sequence). The V segment lost 4 bases and the J segment 0 bases; nucleotides outside the gene matches: 13. This CDR3 has 18 residues. The CDR3 spells CASSSPTGSDFSTDTQYF. CDR3 DNA sequence: TGTGCCAGCAGTTCCCCGACAGGGTCTGATTTTAGCACAGATACGCAGTATTTT.

The chain uses TRBV13 and TRBJ2-1; TRBD1 might be the D (6 bases). This CDR3 comprises 15 residues. Germline CDR1 and CDR2: PRHDT and FYEKMQ (reference sequence). V lost 5 bases to trimming and J lost 1 base, with 12 bases between them. Written as DNA, the CDR3 is TGTGCCAGCAGCCCCCGGGACACTTCCTACAATGAGCAGTTCTTC. Translation gives CASSPRDTSYNEQFF.

The chain joins TRBV7-3 to TRBJ2-2; 7 positions agree with TRBD2. Trimming took 4 bases from V and 3 from J; bases not matched to a gene: 5. Looked up from germline, CDR1 is SGHTA and CDR2 is FQGTGA. This CDR3 spans 15 amino acids. The CDR3 is CASSSGTTDTGELFF. In DNA form, the CDR3 reads TGTGCCAGCAGCTCCGGGACTACCGACACCGGGGAGCTGTTTTTT.

V usage is TRBV5-1 and J usage is TRBJ2-3; 9 nucleotides line up with TRBD2. From germline, CDR1 is SGHRS and CDR2 YFSETQ. J lost 3 bases, V lost 7 bases, and 9 bases had no gene match. There are 15 residues in the CDR3. CDR3 loop: CASRTLAGTTDTQYF. The CDR3 nucleotides are TGCGCCAGCCGGACCCTAGCGGGAACGACAGATACGCAGTATTTT.

This sequence joins TRBV27 and TRBJ2-7; 9 positions agree with TRBD1. Germline CDR1 and CDR2: MNHEY and SMNVEV (reference sequence). Germline trimming cut 2 bases from V and 4 bases from J; bases unmatched to any gene: 3. This CDR3 is built from 14 residues. The CDR3 sequence: CASSLQTGGYEQYF. The CDR3 DNA reads TGTGCCAGCAGTTTACAGACAGGGGGTTACGAGCAGTACTTC.

The chain employs TRBV18 and TRBJ1-5; 7 bases line up with TRBD1. Germline values: CDR1 KGHSH, CDR2 LQKENI. J lost 5 bases, V lost 3 bases, and 4 bases had no gene match. The CDR3 contains 14 residues. The CDR3 is CASSPTGVDQPQHF. The CDR3 region has the DNA TGTGCCAGCTCACCTACAGGGGTGGATCAGCCCCAGCATTTT.

The CDR3 loop reads CASSSRQGYEQYF. The CDR3, as DNA: TGCGCCAGCAGCTCACGACAGGGCTACGAGCAGTACTTC. This chain connects TRBV4-1 to TRBJ2-7; TRBD1 aligns across 7 bases. Trimming cost V 5 bases and J 3 bases; bases outside gene matches: 4. Germline V gene sequence: CDR1 MGHRA, CDR2 YSYEKL. The CDR3 is 13 residues long.

V gene TRBV27 combines with J gene TRBJ2-1; maybe TRBD2 (6 bases). CDR1 is MNHEY, CDR2 SMNVEV, per germline (reference sequence). The CDR3 spans 13 residues. Deletions cut 3 bases from V and 5 bases from J, with 8 bases between. The CDR3 protein is CASSFGGNNEQFF. Here the CDR3 DNA reads TGTGCCAGCAGTTTTGGGGGGAACAATGAGCAGTTCTTC.

The CDR3 reads CASSFGEQYF. CDR3 coding DNA: TGTGCCAGCAGCTTCGGCGAGCAGTACTTC. The V call is TRBV11-2, the J call TRBJ2-7; D gene uncertain. V lost 3 bases and J lost 6, with 3 bases in between. CDR1 and CDR2 (germline): SGHAT, FQNNGV. The CDR3 spans 10 residues.

The table lists this clone with a few counts. The chain is built from TRBV7-8 and TRBJ2-7; D is unresolved. The CDR3 is 14 amino acids. The germline V gene has CDR1 SGHVS and CDR2 FQNEAQ. Trimming left V 1 base short and J 1 base short, with 8 bases between. The CDR3 DNA reads as TGTGCCAGCAGCTTAGTTCCCGGGTCCTACGAGCAGTACTTC. Its protein is CASSLVPGSYEQYF.

V gene TRBV30 combines with J gene TRBJ1-1, with no clear D. This CDR3 region has 12 residues. CDR1 and CDR2 (germline): GTSNPN, SVGIG (reference sequence). V lost 0 bases to trimming and J lost 6 bases, with 8 bases between them. This chain's CDR3 is CAWSVKHAEAFF. The DNA of the CDR3 is TGTGCCTGGAGTGTTAAGCACGCTGAAGCTTTCTTT.